The clone carrying this TCR beta chain was found a few times. As yet, its antigen is unknown. The sample originates from a study of early stage breast cancer tumors. Looking at the study overall: Approximately 10-fold was the mean read coverage per sample. Study conclusions and caveats: In about 90% of the 16 patients, blood comparison separated tumor from normal breast. Compared with adjacent normal breast, tumors showed approximately 2.5-fold denser, more clonal T cells. Enriched TCRB sequences shared across patients were mostly commonly generated sequences.

This table comes from immunoSEQ multiplex PCR, and its TCRdb copy is limited to in-frame clones, with some not included. The sample lists tens of thousands of clones; around 69% were seen once. Trimming pared 5 bases from V and 7 bases from J, leaving 8 bases between. The CDR3 spans 11 residues. Germline V lookup: CDR1 SGHTA, CDR2 FQGNSA. The sequence was obtained from a person in their fifties or sixties with breast cancer. The sequencing input was blood. V and J are TRBV7-2 and TRBJ1-2; D is ambiguous. CDR3 amino acids: CASSRQLGYTF. CDR3 nucleotide sequence: TGTGCCAGCAGCCGACAACTTGGCTACACCTTC.